Included here is one T cell receptor beta chain sequence, with context. Antigen unknown. A junction end diverges from the germline sequence, so it may reflect a read error. At the DNA level, this CDR3 is encoded by other sequences in the same sample as well. This sample is drawn from a study of cytomegalovirus exposure and HLA in healthy donors. Study results and caveats: The study dropped some indistinguishable V segments, TRBV6-2 and TRBV6-3 among them. Most of the TCR beta V segments (in an earlier analysis) were productive either about 90% or about 30% of the time.

Germline V gene sequence: CDR1 SGHRS, CDR2 YFSETQ. The CDR3 contains 15 residues. The PCR was carried out with 60 Vbeta primers and 13 Jbeta primers. The repertoire was sequenced with immunoSEQ multiplex PCR; TCRdb's copy has only in-frame clones and lacks some. This table holds under 150,000 clones, roughly four fifths found once. The TCR originated in a male donor in good health and CMV-seropositive. This chain uses TRBV5-1 with TRBJ2-2; tentative D call: TRBD1 (6 bases). Sequenced material: PBMCs. The chain's CDR3 is CASSLSGDHPGELFF. CDR3 in DNA: TGCGCCAGCAGCTTATCAGGGGATCACCCCGGGGAGCTATTTTTT. Full variable domain (outside the CDR3, taken from reference TRBV5-1 and TRBJ2-2): KAGVTQTPRYLIKTRGQQVTLSCSPISGHRSVSWYQQTPGQGLQFLFEYFSETQRNKGNFPGRFSGRQFSNSRSEMNVSTLELGDSALYLCASSLSGDHPGELFFGEGSRLTVL.